This is a list of T cell receptor beta chains from one sample in a study of T cells in localized non-small cell lung cancer. The assay was immunoSEQ multiplex PCR, and TCRdb's table has in-frame clones only and misses some. This table has some 21,000 clones, approximately 90% appearing once. Sample: peripheral blood, taken before any cancer treatment. The receptor source for this set is a woman between 35 and 70 years old with stage I lung adenocarcinoma. CDR3s include the opening cysteine and the closing phenylalanine or tryptophan. D genes are given only for firm matches. Clone size is given for some rows only: seen once, a few or many times, or a class if the clone is expanded.

cdr3_length: 15
j_call: TRBJ2-2
v_call: TRBV28
clone_size: .
d_call: TRBD2
cdr3_aa: CASSGTSTGTGELFF
cdr3_nt: TGTGCCAGCAGCGGGACTAGCACGGGCACCGGGGAGCTGTTTTTT

cdr3_length: 11
j_call: TRBJ2-1
v_call: TRBV30
clone_size: .
d_call: .
cdr3_aa: CAWRDDNEQFF
cdr3_nt: TGTGCCTGGAGAGACGACAATGAGCAGTTCTTC

cdr3_length: 13
j_call: TRBJ1-5
v_call: TRBV18
clone_size: .
d_call: .
cdr3_aa: CASSQARASPQHF
cdr3_nt: TGTGCCAGCTCACAGGCCAGGGCATCGCCCCAGCATTTT

cdr3_length: 16
j_call: TRBJ1-2
v_call: TRBV14
clone_size: .
d_call: TRBD1
cdr3_aa: CASSHGDRVIQAGYTF
cdr3_nt: TGTGCCAGCAGCCATGGGGACAGGGTAATTCAGGCTGGCTACACCTTC

cdr3_length: 16
j_call: TRBJ2-2
v_call: TRBV7-9
clone_size: .
d_call: TRBD1
cdr3_aa: CASSLTGTVNTGELFF
cdr3_nt: TGTGCCAGCAGCCTAACCGGGACAGTGAACACCGGGGAGCTGTTTTTT

cdr3_length: 13
j_call: TRBJ2-5
v_call: TRBV28
clone_size: .
d_call: TRBD1
cdr3_aa: CASRKGGRETQYF
cdr3_nt: TGTGCCAGCAGAAAAGGGGGCAGGGAGACCCAGTACTTC

cdr3_length: 13
j_call: TRBJ1-2
v_call: TRBV28
clone_size: .
d_call: .
cdr3_aa: CASSQARIYGYTF
cdr3_nt: TGTGCCAGCAGCCAGGCGCGGATCTATGGCTACACCTTC

cdr3_length: 13
j_call: TRBJ1-5
v_call: TRBV6-1
clone_size: few
d_call: .
cdr3_aa: CASTGNLNQPQHF
cdr3_nt: TGTGCCAGCACGGGGAATTTGAATCAGCCCCAGCATTTT

cdr3_length: 14
j_call: TRBJ2-7
v_call: TRBV7-9
clone_size: .
d_call: .
cdr3_aa: CASSSQTGFHEQYF
cdr3_nt: TGTGCCAGCAGCTCGCAAACAGGGTTCCACGAGCAGTACTTC

cdr3_length: 12
j_call: TRBJ1-3
v_call: TRBV7-2
clone_size: .
d_call: .
cdr3_aa: CASSLTGNTIYF
cdr3_nt: TGTGCCAGCAGCTTAACTGGAAACACCATATATTTT

cdr3_length: 17
j_call: TRBJ2-7
v_call: TRBV7-9
clone_size: .
d_call: .
cdr3_aa: CASSYRGSPGLPYEQYF
cdr3_nt: TGTGCCAGCAGCTATAGGGGGTCCCCAGGGTTGCCCTACGAGCAGTACTTC

cdr3_length: 15
j_call: TRBJ2-2
v_call: TRBV5-1
clone_size: .
d_call: TRBD2
cdr3_aa: CASSLVAGAAGELFF
cdr3_nt: TGCGCCAGCAGCTTGGTAGCGGGAGCGGCCGGGGAGCTGTTTTTT

cdr3_length: 14
j_call: TRBJ1-6
v_call: TRBV2
clone_size: .
d_call: .
cdr3_aa: CASSSRVGNSPLHF
cdr3_nt: TGTGCCAGCAGCTCCAGGGTAGGCAATTCACCCCTCCACTTT

cdr3_length: 15
j_call: TRBJ2-7
v_call: TRBV6-1
clone_size: .
d_call: TRBD2
cdr3_aa: CASNKGREALYEQYF
cdr3_nt: TGTGCCAGCAATAAAGGGCGGGAGGCGCTCTACGAGCAGTACTTC

cdr3_length: 15
j_call: TRBJ1-4
v_call: TRBV7-2
clone_size: .
d_call: TRBD1
cdr3_aa: CASSGPRGLGEKLFF
cdr3_nt: TGTGCCAGCAGCGGACCAAGGGGGCTGGGTGAAAAACTGTTTTTT

cdr3_length: 18
j_call: TRBJ2-1
v_call: TRBV18
clone_size: .
d_call: TRBD2
cdr3_aa: CASSPPAGGPNIYNEQFF
cdr3_nt: TGTGCCAGCTCACCTCCAGCGGGAGGGCCCAATATCTACAATGAGCAGTTCTTC

cdr3_length: 13
j_call: TRBJ1-2
v_call: TRBV7-6
clone_size: .
d_call: .
cdr3_aa: CASSLQETYGYTF
cdr3_nt: TGTGCCAGCAGCTTACAGGAAACCTATGGCTACACCTTC

cdr3_length: 13
j_call: TRBJ2-5
v_call: TRBV10-1
clone_size: once
d_call: .
cdr3_aa: CASSRLPQETQYF
cdr3_nt: TGCGCCAGCAGCCGACTACCCCAAGAGACCCAGTACTTC

cdr3_length: 12
j_call: TRBJ2-7
v_call: TRBV19
clone_size: few
d_call: .
cdr3_aa: CASFRRAPEQYF
cdr3_nt: TGTGCCAGTTTCAGACGGGCCCCCGAGCAGTACTTC

cdr3_length: 13
j_call: TRBJ1-2
v_call: TRBV4-3
clone_size: .
d_call: .
cdr3_aa: CASSSPSGRGYTF
cdr3_nt: TGCGCCAGCAGTTCCCCCTCCGGAAGGGGCTACACCTTC

cdr3_length: 16
j_call: TRBJ2-7
v_call: TRBV6-1
clone_size: .
d_call: .
cdr3_aa: CASSVEPPPNSYEQYF
cdr3_nt: TGTGCCAGCAGTGTCGAACCGCCCCCGAACTCCTACGAGCAGTACTTC

cdr3_length: 16
j_call: TRBJ2-5
v_call: TRBV7-9
clone_size: .
d_call: .
cdr3_aa: CASSHDGRDGEETQYF
cdr3_nt: TGCGCCAGCAGCCATGATGGACGCGATGGAGAAGAGACCCAGTACTTC

cdr3_length: 17
j_call: TRBJ1-5
v_call: TRBV19
clone_size: .
d_call: TRBD1
cdr3_aa: CASSSWTGPYSNQPQHF
cdr3_nt: TGTGCCAGTAGTTCCTGGACAGGGCCCTATAGCAATCAGCCCCAGCATTTT

cdr3_length: 15
j_call: TRBJ2-1
v_call: TRBV6-5
clone_size: .
d_call: TRBD2
cdr3_aa: CASSLLASGSYEQFF
cdr3_nt: TGTGCCAGCAGTTTGTTGGCTAGCGGGAGTTATGAGCAGTTCTTC

cdr3_length: 15
j_call: TRBJ1-2
v_call: TRBV2
clone_size: .
d_call: .
cdr3_aa: CASSESYGGRDGYTF
cdr3_nt: TGTGCCAGCAGTGAAAGTTACGGGGGGCGGGATGGCTACACCTTC

cdr3_length: 16
j_call: TRBJ2-7
v_call: TRBV18
clone_size: .
d_call: TRBD1
cdr3_aa: CASSPPGTGLSYEQYF
cdr3_nt: TGTGCCAGCTCACCACCTGGGACAGGATTATCCTACGAGCAGTACTTC

cdr3_length: 14
j_call: TRBJ2-5
v_call: TRBV30
clone_size: .
d_call: TRBD2
cdr3_aa: CVWERTSPSETQYF
cdr3_nt: TGTGTGTGGGAGAGGACTAGCCCGTCGGAGACCCAGTACTTC

cdr3_length: 12
j_call: TRBJ1-4
v_call: TRBV2
clone_size: .
d_call: .
cdr3_aa: CASISTGEKLFF
cdr3_nt: TGTGCCAGCATCTCCACAGGGGAAAAACTGTTTTTT

cdr3_length: 11
j_call: TRBJ2-1
v_call: TRBV7-8
clone_size: .
d_call: .
cdr3_aa: CASTVRNEQFF
cdr3_nt: TGTGCCAGCACCGTGCGGAATGAGCAGTTCTTC

cdr3_length: 15
j_call: TRBJ1-3
v_call: TRBV29-1
clone_size: .
d_call: .
cdr3_aa: CSVAGLEGDANTIYF
cdr3_nt: TGCAGCGTTGCAGGTTTAGAGGGGGATGCAAACACCATATATTTT

cdr3_length: 15
j_call: TRBJ2-1
v_call: TRBV9
clone_size: .
d_call: .
cdr3_aa: CASSAAGTPNNEQFF
cdr3_nt: TGTGCCAGCAGCGCCGCGGGTACACCGAACAATGAGCAGTTCTTC

cdr3_length: 14
j_call: TRBJ2-3
v_call: TRBV18
clone_size: .
d_call: .
cdr3_aa: CASSPPVRTDTQYF
cdr3_nt: TGTGCCAGCTCACCACCGGTCCGTACAGATACGCAGTATTTT

cdr3_length: 14
j_call: TRBJ1-2
v_call: TRBV4-3
clone_size: .
d_call: .
cdr3_aa: CASSQDRGADGYTF
cdr3_nt: TGCGCCAGCAGCCAAGATAGAGGGGCCGATGGCTACACCTTC

cdr3_length: 14
j_call: TRBJ2-3
v_call: TRBV19
clone_size: .
d_call: .
cdr3_aa: CASKAWSSTDTQYF
cdr3_nt: TGTGCCAGTAAAGCCTGGTCTAGCACAGATACGCAGTATTTT

cdr3_length: 14
j_call: TRBJ1-1
v_call: TRBV19
clone_size: .
d_call: TRBD1
cdr3_aa: CASRGLDRETEAFF
cdr3_nt: TGTGCCAGTAGGGGGCTGGACAGGGAAACTGAAGCTTTCTTT

cdr3_length: 13
j_call: TRBJ1-1
v_call: TRBV5-1
clone_size: .
d_call: .
cdr3_aa: CASSLTGDTEAFF
cdr3_nt: TGCGCCAGCAGCTTAACAGGAGACACTGAAGCTTTCTTT

cdr3_length: 13
j_call: TRBJ1-5
v_call: TRBV19
clone_size: .
d_call: .
cdr3_aa: CASSIGRDEPQHF
cdr3_nt: TGTGCCAGTAGTATAGGGAGGGACGAACCCCAGCATTTT

cdr3_length: 15
j_call: TRBJ2-7
v_call: TRBV18
clone_size: .
d_call: TRBD1
cdr3_aa: CASSPLGFPRGEQYF
cdr3_nt: TGTGCCAGCTCACCACTGGGGTTTCCCAGGGGGGAGCAGTACTTC

cdr3_length: 15
j_call: TRBJ2-6
v_call: TRBV5-5
clone_size: .
d_call: .
cdr3_aa: CASSRWEAGANVLTF
cdr3_nt: TGTGCCAGCAGCCGTTGGGAGGCTGGGGCCAACGTCCTGACTTTC

cdr3_length: 16
j_call: TRBJ2-5
v_call: TRBV5-6
clone_size: .
d_call: .
cdr3_aa: CASSLTGTLGGETQYF
cdr3_nt: TGTGCCAGCAGCCTGACAGGAACCCTCGGGGGAGAGACCCAGTACTTC

cdr3_length: 14
j_call: TRBJ2-3
v_call: TRBV5-1
clone_size: .
d_call: .
cdr3_aa: CASSLAEYTDTQYF
cdr3_nt: TGCGCCAGCAGCTTAGCGGAATACACAGATACGCAGTATTTT

cdr3_length: 16
j_call: TRBJ2-7
v_call: TRBV7-9
clone_size: .
d_call: TRBD1
cdr3_aa: CASSNPDRGLPYEQYF
cdr3_nt: TGTGCCAGCAGCAACCCGGACAGGGGGCTGCCCTACGAGCAGTACTTC